This TCR beta chain was captured by sequencing in a study of patients and donors after allogeneic stem cell transplantation. TCRdb reanalysed the RT-PCR reads using MiXCR and keeps one entry per CDR3 protein. The repertoire consists of about 410,000 distinct CDR3 sequences, with around 16% occurring once and the leading ten covering over 6%. The V segment lost 1 base and the J segment 6 bases; nucleotides outside the gene matches: 8. This CDR3 contains 17 residues. CDR1 is SEHNR, CDR2 FQNEAQ, per germline (reference sequence). This clonotype was counted once. The source material was blood, either unsorted or a sorted T cell fraction (not recorded which). The V and J genes are TRBV7-9 and TRBJ2-1, with TRBD1 matching 11 bases. The TCR comes from a human donor who was either an allogeneic HSCT recipient or a stem cell or donor lymphocyte infusion donor (not recorded which). It is not recorded whose cells these are; they may come from a transplant donor. Here the CDR3 DNA reads TGTGCCAGCAGCTTAGTAGATTGGGACAGGGGGTTCAATGAGCAGTTCTTC. Protein product: CASSLVDWDRGFNEQFF.